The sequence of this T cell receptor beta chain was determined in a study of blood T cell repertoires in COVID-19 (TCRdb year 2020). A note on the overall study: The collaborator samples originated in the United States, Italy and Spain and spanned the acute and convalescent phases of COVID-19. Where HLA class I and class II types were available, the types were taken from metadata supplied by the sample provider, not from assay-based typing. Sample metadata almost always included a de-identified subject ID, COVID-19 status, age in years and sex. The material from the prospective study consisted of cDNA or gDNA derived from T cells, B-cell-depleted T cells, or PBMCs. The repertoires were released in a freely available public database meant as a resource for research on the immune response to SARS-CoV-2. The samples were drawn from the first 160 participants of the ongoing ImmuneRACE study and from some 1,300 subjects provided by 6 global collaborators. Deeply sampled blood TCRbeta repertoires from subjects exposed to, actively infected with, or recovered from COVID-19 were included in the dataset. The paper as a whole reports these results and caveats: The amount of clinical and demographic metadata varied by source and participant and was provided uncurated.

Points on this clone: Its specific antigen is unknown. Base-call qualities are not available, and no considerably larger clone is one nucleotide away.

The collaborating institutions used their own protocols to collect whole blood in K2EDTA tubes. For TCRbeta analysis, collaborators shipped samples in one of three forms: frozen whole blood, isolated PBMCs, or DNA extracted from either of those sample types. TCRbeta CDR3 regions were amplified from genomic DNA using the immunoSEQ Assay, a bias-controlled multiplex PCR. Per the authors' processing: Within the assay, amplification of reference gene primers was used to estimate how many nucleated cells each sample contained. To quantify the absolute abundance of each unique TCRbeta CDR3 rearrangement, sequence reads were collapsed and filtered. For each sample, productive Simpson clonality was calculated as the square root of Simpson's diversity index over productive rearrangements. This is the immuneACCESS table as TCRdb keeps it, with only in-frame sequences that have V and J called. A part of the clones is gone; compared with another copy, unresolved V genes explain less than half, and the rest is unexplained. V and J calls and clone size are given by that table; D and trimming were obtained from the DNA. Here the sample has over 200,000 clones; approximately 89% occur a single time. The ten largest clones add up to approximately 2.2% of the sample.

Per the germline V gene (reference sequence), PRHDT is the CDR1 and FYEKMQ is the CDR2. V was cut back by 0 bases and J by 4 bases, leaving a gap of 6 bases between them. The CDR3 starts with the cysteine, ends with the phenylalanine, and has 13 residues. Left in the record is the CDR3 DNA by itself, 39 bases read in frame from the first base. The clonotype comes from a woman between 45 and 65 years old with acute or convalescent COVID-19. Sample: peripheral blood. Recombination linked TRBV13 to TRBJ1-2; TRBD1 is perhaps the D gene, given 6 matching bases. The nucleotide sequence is TGTGCCAGCAGCTTAGGCAGGGGCTATGGCTACACCTTC. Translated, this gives CASSLGRGYGYTF.